This record concerns one TCR beta chain sequence. This record comes from a study of cytomegalovirus exposure and HLA in healthy donors. This CDR3 has 12 residues. The V and J ends lost 2 bases and 4 bases respectively, with 7 bases between them. Germline values: CDR1 SGHRS, CDR2 YFSETQ. Primers for the PCR totalled 60 Vbeta and 13 Jbeta. The method was immunoSEQ multiplex PCR; TCRdb's version includes in-frame clones alone and lacks a portion of them. The sample has approximately 150,000 clones; 65% to 90% are singletons. The receptor's source is a male donor in good health and CMV-seronegative. V and J are TRBV5-1 and TRBJ2-7, with a weak D call TRBD1 (6 bases). The sample comprised PBMCs. DNA for the CDR3: TGCGCCAGCAGCTTACAGGGATACGAGCAGTACTTC. Its protein product is CASSLQGYEQYF.